Each of the 21 T cell receptor beta chains below was sequenced from the same sample in a study of cytomegalovirus exposure and HLA in healthy donors. Primers for the PCR totalled 60 Vbeta and 13 Jbeta. Assay used: immunoSEQ multiplex PCR; TCRdb lists only in-frame clones, some missing. The sample includes some 88,000 clones, over 55% of them seen just once. The sequencing input was PBMCs. The receptors stem from a woman under 30 in good health and CMV-seropositive.

This clone has just a few counts. The V and J genes are TRBV5-4 and TRBJ2-7, with 10 bases matching TRBD1. Germline V CDR1 and CDR2: SGHNT, YYREEE (reference sequence). J lost 2 bases, V lost 6 bases, and 5 bases had no gene match. The CDR3 contains 14 residues. CDR3 loop: CASTMTGGPYEQYF. The CDR3 DNA sequence: TGTGCCAGCACCATGACAGGGGGCCCCTACGAGCAGTACTTC.

This rearrangement joins TRBV2 to TRBJ2-7, with 7 positions matching TRBD2. Germline V gives CDR1 SNHLY, CDR2 FYNNEI. Losses at the gene ends were 6 bases for V and 0 bases for J; bases not matched to a gene: 5. The CDR3 length is 14 residues. The CDR3 protein is CASRSGTTSYEQYF. The CDR3 region has the DNA TGTGCCAGCAGGTCCGGGACTACCTCCTACGAGCAGTACTTC.

The CDR3 loop reads CASSWQEAFF. CDR3 nucleotide sequence: TGTGCCAGCAGCTGGCAGGAAGCTTTCTTT. This chain uses TRBV7-2 with TRBJ1-1, with D uncertain. The CDR3 has 10 amino acids. The ends were cut back, 4 bases at V and 8 bases at J, with 5 bases in the middle. CDR1 SGHTA and CDR2 FQGNSA come from the germline V gene.

The chain is built from TRBV6-4 and TRBJ2-3; 7 bases map to TRBD2. The CDR3 spans 15 residues. Germline V gene data show CDR1 as MRHNA and CDR2 as SNTAGT. V lost 6 bases to trimming and J lost 4 bases; unmatched junction nucleotides: 10. The CDR3 DNA reads TGTGCCAGCAGAGAATGGGCGGGAGTTGCAGATACGCAGTATTTT. The encoded protein is CASREWAGVADTQYF.

This chain links TRBV7-6 with TRBJ1-5, with TRBD1 matching over 9 bases. The length of the CDR3 is 15 residues. V shed 5 bases, J shed 4 bases, and the junction held 6 bases outside the gene matches. CDR1 SGHVS and CDR2 FNYEAQ come from the germline V gene. The CDR3 loop is CASSVGTGPNQPQHF. In DNA, the CDR3 is TGTGCCAGCAGCGTTGGGACAGGGCCTAATCAGCCCCAGCATTTT.

This chain uses TRBV28 with TRBJ1-5; tentative D call: TRBD1 (5 bases). The CDR3 spans 20 residues. V lost 7 bases, J lost 0 bases, and 28 bases lay in between. The germline CDR1 and CDR2 sequences are MDHEN and SYDVKM. Written as DNA, the CDR3 is TGTGCCAGCACTACTTTTTCGGGGGGTGCCTTTACCGTTAGCAATCAGCCCCAGCATTTT. As protein: CASTTFSGGAFTVSNQPQHF.

J is TRBJ2-1 and V is TRBV10-3; weak D call: TRBD2 (6 bases). V shed 4 bases and J shed 7 bases, with 14 bases lying between them. The CDR3 extends over 14 amino acids. Germline V gene sequence: CDR1 ENHRY, CDR2 SYGVKD. CDR3 sequence reads: CAISAGTSINEQFF. CDR3 coding DNA: TGTGCCATCAGTGCCGGGACTTCGATTAATGAGCAGTTCTTC.

The genes are TRBV28 and TRBJ2-3, with D possibly matching TRBD2 (6 bases). Looked up from germline, CDR1 is MDHEN and CDR2 is SYDVKM. The V end lost 3 bases, the J end lost 0 bases, and 13 bases lay between the germline ends. The CDR3 runs to 16 residues. This chain's CDR3 is CASSLGTGTSTDTQYF. For the CDR3, the DNA is TGTGCCAGCAGTTTGGGGACGGGGACTAGCACAGATACGCAGTATTTT.

The rearrangement links TRBV4-1 to TRBJ2-2, with a possible D match to TRBD2 (5 bases). V lost 0 bases, J lost 5 bases, and 10 bases lay in between. This CDR3 is 15 amino acids long. Germline V gives CDR1 MGHRA, CDR2 YSYEKL. As DNA, the CDR3 is TGCGCCAGCAGCCAAGATTTTGGAGGTACCGGGGAGCTGTTTTTT. Translating gives CASSQDFGGTGELFF.

This clone was detected a few times. This sequence joins TRBV12-5 and TRBJ1-2, with D perhaps matching TRBD1 (6 bases). Trimming cost V 2 bases and J 5 bases, with 15 bases left between them. Germline-derived CDR1 and CDR2 are LGHNT and FRNRAP. There are 15 residues in the CDR3. For the CDR3, the DNA is TGTGCTAGTGGTTTGCCGCCCGGACAGAGATATGGCTACACCTTC. Amino acid sequence: CASGLPPGQRYGYTF.

In this sample, this clone turned up a few times. A junction boundary mismatches the germline segment, possibly from a read error. The chain uses TRBV9 and TRBJ2-1, with D possibly TRBD2 on 6 matching bases. Germline V gene data show CDR1 as SGDLS and CDR2 as YYNGEE. This CDR3 has 15 amino acids. CDR3 DNA sequence: TGTGCCAGCAGCGTAGACGGGAGCCCTCCATCCCAACTGGTCTTC. The encoded protein is CASSVDGSPPSQLVF.

V and J are TRBV27 and TRBJ1-3, with D unclear. The V gene's germline CDR1 is MNHEY and CDR2 SMNVEV (reference sequence). This CDR3 has 13 residues. V lost 3 bases and J lost 4, with 7 bases in between. This CDR3 is CASSLARGNTIYF. In nucleotides, the CDR3 is TGTGCCAGCAGTTTGGCCAGGGGAAACACCATATATTTT.

J is TRBJ1-4 and V is TRBV6-6, with D uncertain. CDR1 MNHNY and CDR2 SVGAGI come from the germline V gene (reference sequence). The CDR3 runs 15 residues. Trimming stripped 6 bases from V and 8 bases from J, with 19 bases between. For the CDR3, the DNA is TGTGCCAGCAGCCCCCGGTCGGGTGGCGCGGAAAAACTGTTTTTT. This gives the protein CASSPRSGGAEKLFF.

The table lists this clone with a few counts. V is TRBV6-1 and J is TRBJ2-7; the D gene is possibly TRBD1 (6 bases). Trimming removed 6 bases at V and 2 bases at J, with 11 bases between. The CDR3 loop spans 13 amino acids. Germline CDR1 and CDR2: MNHNS and SASEGT. The CDR3 reads CASRGDKTYEQYF. The CDR3 bases are TGTGCCAGCAGGGGGGACAAAACCTACGAGCAGTACTTC.

V and J are TRBV10-3 and TRBJ1-5; D gene uncertain. Germline V gene data show CDR1 as ENHRY and CDR2 as SYGVKD. The CDR3 consists of 13 residues. Trimming took 6 bases from V and 0 from J, leaving 6 bases between them. CDR3 sequence: CAISTDSNQPQHF. CDR3 bases: TGTGCCATCAGCACAGATAGCAATCAGCCCCAGCATTTT.

The genes are TRBV6-6 and TRBJ1-6; 8 bases are shared with TRBD1. Per germline, CDR1 MNHNY and CDR2 SVGAGI (reference sequence). V was pared by 6 bases and J by 14 bases, with 15 bases of the junction left unmatched. This CDR3 is 15 amino acids long. Written as DNA, the CDR3 is TGTGCCAGCAGGTCCGTGGACAGGGACATTCCGGCCCTCCACTTT. This translates into CASRSVDRDIPALHF.

The rearrangement links TRBV19 to TRBJ1-2, with D tentatively TRBD1 (5 bases). CDR1 and CDR2 (germline): LNHDA, SQIVND (reference sequence). This CDR3 comprises 17 residues. The ends were cut back, 2 bases at V and 6 bases at J, with 22 bases in the middle. CDR3 residues: CASSILTGQGTPHGYTF. The CDR3 bases are TGTGCCAGTAGTATACTCACCGGTCAGGGAACGCCTCATGGCTACACCTTC.

The chain recombines TRBV9 with TRBJ2-1, with TRBD2 matching over 11 bases. The V segment lost 0 bases and the J segment 10 bases; nucleotides outside the gene matches: 12. Germline CDR1 is SGDLS and CDR2 is YYNGEE. The length of the CDR3 is 17 residues. CDR3 sequence (DNA): TGTGCCAGCAGCGTAGAACCACGGGCTAGCGGGGGGATAGAGCAGTTCTTC. Its protein is CASSVEPRASGGIEQFF.

The rearrangement joins TRBV5-8 to TRBJ2-1, with TRBD2 as a possible D gene (6 bases). CDR1 and CDR2 (germline): SGHTS, YDEGEE. Trimming stripped 0 bases from V and 7 bases from J, with 8 bases between. The CDR3 contains 13 residues. The CDR3 DNA sequence: TGTGCCAGCAGCTTGGCAAGCGGGAATGAGCAGTTCTTC. Protein product: CASSLASGNEQFF.

J is TRBJ1-5 and V is TRBV27, with TRBD1 identical over 9 bases. The ends lost 2 bases at V and 0 bases at J; junction bases unmatched: 8. Germline V gene lookup returns CDR1 MNHEY and CDR2 SMNVEV (reference sequence). This CDR3 spans 18 amino acids. DNA for the CDR3: TGTGCCAGCAGTTTAACAGGGGGCCGCCGCCTTAGCAATCAGCCCCAGCATTTT. Translation gives CASSLTGGRRLSNQPQHF.

The chain links TRBV7-8 to TRBJ2-7; maybe TRBD2 (7 bases). Germline V lookup: CDR1 SGHVS, CDR2 FQNEAQ. Between the trimmed V and J ends, which lost 5 bases and 6 bases, there was a span of 26 bases. This CDR3 spans 17 amino acids. CDR3 sequence: CASSPRGGAGVIGEQYF. For the CDR3, the DNA is TGTGCCAGCAGCCCTAGGGGGGGGGCAGGGGTGATCGGCGAGCAGTACTTC.